This TCR beta chain was profiled in a study of blood T cell repertoires in COVID-19. Study details: COVID-19 samples from acute and convalescent phases originated in the United States, Italy and Spain. T cells, B-cell-depleted T cells, or PBMCs provided the cDNA or gDNA that served as material.

The count of this clone is one. There are 12 residues in the CDR3. Germline V gene data show CDR1 as SEHNR and CDR2 as FQNEAQ (reference sequence). Trimming removed 7 bases from V and 7 bases from J, with 13 bases in between. TCRdb's table, derived via immunoSEQ multiplex PCR, lists solely in-frame clones and lacks some. The table includes around 170,000 clones, about 83% detected once. The chain employs TRBV7-9 and TRBJ1-1, with D unresolved. The clonotype originates from a woman aged 25 to 39 who had recovered from COVID-19. What was sequenced was PBMCs or T cells enriched from blood (not recorded which). The CDR3 spells CASIGATGEAFF. CDR3 in DNA: TGTGCCAGCATCGGAGCCACGGGTGAAGCTTTCTTT.